These 8 T cell receptor beta chains were sequenced from one sample in a study of shared clonotypes between healthy human individuals (dated by TCRdb to about 2020). Library preparation used the immunoSEQ multiplex PCR assay. Not all clones reach the TCRdb copy of this immuneACCESS table, which keeps in-frame sequences only. Checked studies attribute under half of the gap to unresolved V genes and leave the rest unexplained. The sample profile shows approximately 1.5 million clones; 95% to 99% of them were found once. The ten largest make up around 0.45% of the sample. Sequencing was carried out using naive CD4+ T cells sorted from blood. The meaning of the sample's cell subset or site label: CD45RA+ positively selected. The receptors shown here come from a man aged 25-45 years in good health.

The V call is TRBV11-3, the J call TRBJ1-1; 9 nucleotides align to TRBD1. Germline CDR1 reads SGHNT; CDR2 reads YENEEA. The CDR3 is 12 amino acids. V shed 5 bases, J shed 11 bases, and the junction held 6 bases outside the gene matches. The CDR3 spells CASSPRTGVAFF. In DNA, the CDR3 is TGTGCCAGCAGCCCACGGACAGGGGTTGCTTTCTTT.

For this clone: The same CDR3 can be traced to other DNA sequences in this sample. The gene calls are TRBV5-1 and TRBJ2-1; weak D call: TRBD2 (5 bases). Germline V lookup: CDR1 SGHRS, CDR2 YFSETQ. The ends were cut back, 5 bases at V and 7 bases at J, with 7 bases in the middle. The CDR3 length is 11 residues. CDR3 loop: CASRGGNEQFF. The DNA of the CDR3 is TGCGCCAGCAGGGGCGGGAATGAGCAGTTCTTC.

The gene calls are TRBV6-6 and TRBJ2-1, with D perhaps matching TRBD1 (5 bases). Germline CDR1 MNHNY, CDR2 SVGAGI (reference sequence). V shed 4 bases and J shed 9 bases, with 16 bases lying between them. The CDR3 is 14 amino acids. The CDR3 sequence is CASSLVASQGEQFF. CDR3 nucleotides: TGTGCCAGCAGTTTGGTCGCTAGTCAGGGTGAGCAGTTCTTC.

V and J are TRBV4-1 and TRBJ2-3, with 10 positions matching TRBD2. J gave up 6 bases and V 2 bases, and 5 bases lay outside the gene matches. The CDR3 runs 15 residues. From germline, CDR1 is MGHRA and CDR2 YSYEKL. CDR3 amino acids: CASSQIAGGGDTQYF. DNA of the CDR3: TGCGCCAGCAGCCAAATAGCGGGAGGCGGGGATACGCAGTATTTT.

V usage is TRBV6-6 and J usage is TRBJ2-1; D uncertain. Trimming took off 2 bases at V and 2 bases at J, with 4 bases between the two ends. The germline V gene has CDR1 MNHNY and CDR2 SVGAGI (reference sequence). The CDR3 extends over 13 amino acids. Here the CDR3 DNA reads TGTGCCAGCAGTTACGGTCCCTACAATGAGCAGTTCTTC. Protein product: CASSYGPYNEQFF.

The V gene is TRBV28, the J gene TRBJ2-3, with 12 positions matching TRBD2. This CDR3 has 17 amino acids. Germline assignment: CDR1 MDHEN and CDR2 SYDVKM. V lost 5 bases, J lost 7 bases, and 13 bases stayed unmatched. CDR3 amino acids: CASSLRLAGEFGNTQYF. DNA for the CDR3: TGTGCCAGCAGTCTTAGACTAGCGGGAGAGTTCGGGAATACGCAGTATTTT.

This clone occurred a few times. The chain recombines TRBV9 with TRBJ1-1; D unresolved. This CDR3 region has 16 residues. With 3 bases removed from V and 2 bases from J, the gap between germline ends came to 17 bases. Looked up from germline, CDR1 is SGDLS and CDR2 is YYNGEE. Here the CDR3 reads CASSDHNGRRNTEAFF. CDR3 DNA sequence: TGTGCCAGCAGCGACCACAACGGACGGCGAAACACTGAAGCTTTCTTT.

The CDR3 coding sequence is TGTGCCATCAGTGTCACAGGGGAAGGCTACACCTTC. Translation: CAISVTGEGYTF. The rearrangement joins TRBV10-3 to TRBJ1-2; 7 nucleotides align to TRBD1. The CDR3 covers 12 residues. Germline CDR1 reads ENHRY; CDR2 reads SYGVKD. J was trimmed by 8 bases and V by 4 bases; bases with no gene match: 4.